A single sample gave rise to the 20 T cell receptor beta chains below, sequenced in a study of technical replicates of blood from a few donors. TCRdb keeps only in-frame clones here, not all; method: immunoSEQ multiplex PCR. The data hold some 80,000 clones, with roughly 95% observed a single time. The specimen was T cells isolated from PBMCs. The receptors derive from a human donor in good health.

This chain uses TRBV30 with TRBJ1-2; D possibly corresponds to TRBD1 (5 bases). The germline gives CDR1 GTSNPN, CDR2 SVGIG (reference sequence). The CDR3 contains 14 residues. V lost 4 bases and J 6 bases, leaving 18 bases between the germline ends. CDR3 bases: TGTGCCTGGACTTTGGGGGGACTCCCGCATGGCTACACCTTC. Amino acids: CAWTLGGLPHGYTF.

This chain connects TRBV11-3 to TRBJ2-7; TRBD1 might be the D (5 bases). From germline, CDR1 is SGHNT and CDR2 YENEEA. The CDR3 loop spans 13 amino acids. With 5 bases removed from V and 3 bases from J, the gap between germline ends came to 11 bases. CDR3 nucleotides: TGTGCCAGCAGCCAGCGACAGCTCTACGAGCAGTACTTC. Translating gives CASSQRQLYEQYF.

J is TRBJ2-3 and V is TRBV27; 11 bases align to TRBD2. The V gene end was trimmed by 3 bases and the J gene end by 1 base; junction bases not matched to a gene: 0. CDR1 and CDR2 from the germline V gene are MNHEY and SMNVEV (reference sequence). The CDR3 spans 15 residues. Here the CDR3 DNA reads TGTGCCAGCAGTTTGACTAGCGGGGGCACAGATACGCAGTATTTT. Amino acids: CASSLTSGGTDTQYF.

The chain carries TRBV19 and TRBJ2-3; 8 bases align to TRBD2. This CDR3 is 16 amino acids long. Germline trimming cut 6 bases from V and 2 bases from J; bases unmatched to any gene: 10. Germline CDR1 is LNHDA and CDR2 is SQIVND (reference sequence). CDR3 nucleotides: TGTGCCAGTAGGTCACTAGCGGAGATTTACACAGATACGCAGTATTTT. Translated, it gives CASRSLAEIYTDTQYF.

The chain is built from TRBV2 and TRBJ2-7, with a possible D match to TRBD1 (5 bases). CDR3 length equals 15 residues. The germline V and J ends were trimmed by 0 bases and 3 bases, with 12 bases remaining between them. The germline CDR1 and CDR2 sequences are SNHLY and FYNNEI. The CDR3, as DNA: TGTGCCAGCAGTGAAGCCCCAGGTAGGGGCTACGAGCAGTACTTC. It codes for CASSEAPGRGYEQYF. Based on the CDR3 plus reference TRBV2 and TRBJ2-7, the full variable domain is EPEVTQTPSHQVTQMGQEVILRCVPISNHLYFYWYRQILGQKVEFLVSFYNNEISEKSEIFDDQFSVERPDGSNFTLKIRSTKLEDSAMYFCASSEAPGRGYEQYFGPGTRLTVT.

The genes are TRBV5-1 and TRBJ2-2, with 8 nucleotides matching TRBD1. CDR3 size: 18 residues. Germline CDR1 reads SGHRS; CDR2 reads YFSETQ. Losses at the gene ends were 2 bases for V and 1 base for J; bases not matched to a gene: 10. CDR3 nucleotides: TGCGCCAGCAGCTTTGGGCGTGGGGGGACAGGGAACACCGGGGAGCTGTTTTTT. Protein: CASSFGRGGTGNTGELFF.

The rearrangement links TRBV5-1 to TRBJ1-1; D is uncertain. Deletions cut 5 bases from V and 1 base from J, with 9 bases between. Germline assignment: CDR1 SGHRS and CDR2 YFSETQ. This CDR3 has 13 residues. The CDR3 DNA reads TGCGCCAGCAGTTTCCACAGGAACACTGAAGCTTTCTTT. This translates into CASSFHRNTEAFF.

For the CDR3, the DNA is TGTGCCAGCAGGCAGGGAAGGGAACAGGGGGGCAATGAGCAGTTCTTC. Translation gives CASRQGREQGGNEQFF. The chain uses TRBV6-4 and TRBJ2-1; 8 bases map to TRBD1. The CDR3 extends over 16 amino acids. CDR1 is MRHNA and CDR2 is SNTAGT in the germline V gene. V shed 6 bases and J 6 bases; nucleotides not matched to a gene: 13.

The V gene is TRBV28, the J gene TRBJ2-5; D is possibly TRBD2 (5 bases). CDR3 size: 13 residues. The V gene lost 10 bases and the J gene lost 1 base, with 13 bases spanning the gap. The germline V gene has CDR1 MDHEN and CDR2 SYDVKM. In DNA form, the CDR3 reads TGTGCCACCCAGTCGGGGAGCCAAGAGACCCAGTACTTC. As protein: CATQSGSQETQYF.

The chain couples TRBV30 to TRBJ2-7, with a possible D match to TRBD1 (6 bases). Per germline, CDR1 GTSNPN and CDR2 SVGIG (reference sequence). The CDR3 spans 12 residues. The V and J ends lost 4 bases and 3 bases respectively, with 10 bases between them. The CDR3 DNA reads TGTGCCTGGATCCAGGACAGCTACGAGCAGTACTTC. Protein: CAWIQDSYEQYF.

The chain joins TRBV4-1 to TRBJ1-5, with D tentatively TRBD1 (6 bases). There are 15 residues in the CDR3. V lost 1 base, J lost 4 bases, and 11 bases lay in between. Germline lookup yields CDR1 MGHRA and CDR2 YSYEKL. The CDR3 DNA reads as TGCGCCAGCAGCCAAGGTGGACAGACAAATCAGCCCCAGCATTTT. Translation: CASSQGGQTNQPQHF.

The chain combines TRBV29-1 with TRBJ2-1, with 7 bases fitting TRBD2. The length of the CDR3 is 12 residues. The trim removed 8 bases at V and 6 bases at J, leaving 7 bases unmatched. Germline-derived CDR1 and CDR2 are SQVTM and ANQGSEA. The CDR3 reads CSTWTSVNEQFF. CDR3 sequence (DNA): TGCAGCACCTGGACTAGTGTCAATGAGCAGTTCTTC.

This clone turned up a few times. The V gene is TRBV19, the J gene TRBJ1-1; TRBD1 matches at 9 bases. The CDR3 sequence is 14 residues long. From germline, CDR1 is LNHDA and CDR2 SQIVND (reference sequence). Losses at the gene ends were 8 bases for V and 3 bases for J; bases not matched to a gene: 7. CDR3 protein: CASLRDREDTEAFF. The CDR3 DNA is TGTGCCAGTCTCCGGGACAGGGAAGACACTGAAGCTTTCTTT.

The genes are TRBV5-4 and TRBJ1-1; D is undetermined. Germline CDR1 SGHNT, CDR2 YYREEE (reference sequence). Trimming removed 4 bases at V and 1 base at J, with 11 bases between. The CDR3 runs to 14 residues. The CDR3 here is CASSLTEGNTEAFF. As DNA, the CDR3 is TGTGCCAGCAGCCTAACAGAGGGGAACACTGAAGCTTTCTTT.

In this sample, this clone turned up once. V is TRBV30 and J is TRBJ1-4, with D tentatively TRBD1 (6 bases). This CDR3 is 15 amino acids long. V was trimmed by 5 bases and J by 6 bases, leaving 19 bases between them. The germline gives CDR1 GTSNPN, CDR2 SVGIG (reference sequence). The chain's CDR3 is CAWLGKGVLDEKLFF. In nucleotides, the CDR3 is TGTGCCTGGTTAGGAAAGGGGGTCCTGGATGAAAAACTGTTTTTT.

This chain uses TRBV4-1 with TRBJ2-7, with D perhaps matching TRBD2 (6 bases). The CDR3 loop spans 18 amino acids. Germline CDR1 is MGHRA and CDR2 is YSYEKL. V lost 0 bases to trimming and J lost 1 base, with 19 bases between them. The CDR3 nucleotides are TGCGCCAGCAGCCAAGATCATGCGGGACGATATTTGTCCTACGAGCAGTACTTC. Residues: CASSQDHAGRYLSYEQYF.

The J gene is TRBJ2-2, the V gene TRBV5-1, with TRBD2 identical over 10 bases. Germline V CDR1 and CDR2: SGHRS, YFSETQ. The CDR3 has 21 amino acids. V was clipped by 5 bases and J by 1 base; unmatched bases: 20. CDR3 loop: CASRTHPNTPSGRLNTGELFF. CDR3 bases: TGCGCCAGCAGGACACACCCCAACACCCCTAGCGGGAGATTGAACACCGGGGAGCTGTTTTTT.

The chain employs TRBV4-3 and TRBJ1-3; D is ambiguous. V lost 0 bases to trimming and J lost 2 bases, with 8 bases between them. This CDR3 spans 15 amino acids. Per the germline V gene, CDR1 is LGHNA and CDR2 is YSLEER. This chain's CDR3 is CASSQEVIAGNTIYF. CDR3 coding DNA: TGCGCCAGCAGCCAAGAGGTTATAGCTGGAAACACCATATATTTT.

The table lists this clone with a few counts. V is TRBV13 and J is TRBJ1-1, with 7 bases lining up with TRBD1. Germline V gene sequence: CDR1 PRHDT, CDR2 FYEKMQ (reference sequence). The CDR3 contains 13 residues. The junction had 5 bases not matched to a gene; V was cut back by 5 bases and J by 5 bases. The CDR3 reads CASSEDRNTEAFF. The CDR3 bases are TGTGCCAGCAGCGAGGACAGGAATACTGAAGCTTTCTTT.

The chain has TRBV28 and TRBJ2-3; D perhaps matches TRBD1 (6 bases). Trimming shortened V by 1 base and J by 2 bases, and 10 bases separated the two germline ends. Germline loops: CDR1 MDHEN, CDR2 SYDVKM. This CDR3 comprises 15 residues. As DNA, the CDR3 is TGTGCCAGCAGTTTATTGAGGACAGCCACAGATACGCAGTATTTT. Translated: CASSLLRTATDTQYF.